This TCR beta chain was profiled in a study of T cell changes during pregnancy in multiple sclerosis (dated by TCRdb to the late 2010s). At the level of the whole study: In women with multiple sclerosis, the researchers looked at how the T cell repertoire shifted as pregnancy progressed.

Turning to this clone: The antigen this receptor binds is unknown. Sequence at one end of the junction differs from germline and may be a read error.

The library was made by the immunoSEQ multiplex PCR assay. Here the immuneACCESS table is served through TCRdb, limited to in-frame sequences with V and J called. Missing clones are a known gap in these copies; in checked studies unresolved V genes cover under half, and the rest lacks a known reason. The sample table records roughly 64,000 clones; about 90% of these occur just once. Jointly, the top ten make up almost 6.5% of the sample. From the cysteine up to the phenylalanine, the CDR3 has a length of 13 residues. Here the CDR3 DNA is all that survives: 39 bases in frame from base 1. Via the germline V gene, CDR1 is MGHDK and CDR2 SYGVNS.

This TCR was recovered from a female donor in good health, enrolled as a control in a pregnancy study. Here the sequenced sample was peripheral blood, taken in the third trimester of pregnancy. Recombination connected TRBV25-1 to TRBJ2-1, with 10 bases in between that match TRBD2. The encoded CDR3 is CAGSSGGPSEQFF. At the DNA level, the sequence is TGTGCCGGCAGTAGCGGGGGGCCAAGTGAGCAGTTCTTC.